This TCR beta chain derives from a study of PD-1 blockade in mismatch repair-deficient tumors. All patients were mismatch repair deficient, assessed by either PCR or immunohistochemistry. CDR3 length equals 12 residues. With 4 bases removed from V and 6 bases from J, the gap between germline ends came to 11 bases. CDR1 is SGDLS and CDR2 is YYNGEE in the germline V gene. Assay: immunoSEQ multiplex PCR; the TCRdb copy retains only in-frame clones and omits some. The sample shows fewer than 45,000 clones, around 84% of them seen only once. The V gene is TRBV9, the J gene TRBJ2-7, with D uncertain. The specimen comprised peripheral blood, sampled 76 weeks after starting pembrolizumab. The sequence derives from an adult with mismatch repair-deficient cancer. The CDR3 reads CASSSQVGEQYF. CDR3 sequence (DNA): TGTGCCAGCAGCTCCCAGGTTGGCGAGCAGTACTTC.